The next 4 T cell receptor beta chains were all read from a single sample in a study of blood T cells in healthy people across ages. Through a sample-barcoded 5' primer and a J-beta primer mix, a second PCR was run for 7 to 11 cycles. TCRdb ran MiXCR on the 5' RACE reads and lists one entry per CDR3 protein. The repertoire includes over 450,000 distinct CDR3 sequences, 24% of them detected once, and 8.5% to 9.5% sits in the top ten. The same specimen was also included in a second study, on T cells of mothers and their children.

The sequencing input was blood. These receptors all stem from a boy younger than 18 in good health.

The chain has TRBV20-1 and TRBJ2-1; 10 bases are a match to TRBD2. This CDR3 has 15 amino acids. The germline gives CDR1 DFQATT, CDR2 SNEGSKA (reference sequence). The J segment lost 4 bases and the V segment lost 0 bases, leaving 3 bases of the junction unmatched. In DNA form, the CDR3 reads TGCAGTGCTAGAGAAGGACTAGCGGCTTACAATGAGCAGTTCTTC. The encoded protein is CSAREGLAAYNEQFF.

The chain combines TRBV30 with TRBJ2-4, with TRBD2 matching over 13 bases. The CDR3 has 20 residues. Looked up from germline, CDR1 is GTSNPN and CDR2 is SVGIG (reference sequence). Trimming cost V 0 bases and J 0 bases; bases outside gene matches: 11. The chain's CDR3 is CAWSVPPGLAGTLAKNIQYF. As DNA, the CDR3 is TGTGCCTGGAGTGTACCTCCGGGACTAGCGGGGACTTTAGCCAAAAACATTCAGTACTTC.

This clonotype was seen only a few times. CDR3 residues: CASSQSTGYEQYF. In nucleotides, the CDR3 is TGTGCCAGCAGCCAATCAACAGGGTACGAGCAGTACTTC. This rearrangement joins TRBV13 to TRBJ2-7, with D perhaps matching TRBD1 (6 bases). This CDR3 has 13 amino acids. Looked up from germline, CDR1 is PRHDT and CDR2 is FYEKMQ (reference sequence). V lost 5 bases and J lost 4, with 12 bases in between. The variable domain in full, with the rest retrieved from reference TRBV13 and TRBJ2-7, is AAGVIQSPRHLIKEKRETATLKCYPIPRHDTVYWYQQGPGQDPQFLISFYEKMQSDKGSIPDRFSAQQFSDYHSELNMSSLELGDSALYFCASSQSTGYEQYFGPGTRLTVT.

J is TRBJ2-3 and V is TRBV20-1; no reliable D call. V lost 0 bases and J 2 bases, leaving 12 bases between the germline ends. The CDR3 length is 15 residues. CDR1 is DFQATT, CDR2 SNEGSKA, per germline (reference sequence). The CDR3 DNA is TGCAGTGCTAGAGATCAACCAACCCCCACAGATACGCAGTATTTT. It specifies CSARDQPTPTDTQYF.